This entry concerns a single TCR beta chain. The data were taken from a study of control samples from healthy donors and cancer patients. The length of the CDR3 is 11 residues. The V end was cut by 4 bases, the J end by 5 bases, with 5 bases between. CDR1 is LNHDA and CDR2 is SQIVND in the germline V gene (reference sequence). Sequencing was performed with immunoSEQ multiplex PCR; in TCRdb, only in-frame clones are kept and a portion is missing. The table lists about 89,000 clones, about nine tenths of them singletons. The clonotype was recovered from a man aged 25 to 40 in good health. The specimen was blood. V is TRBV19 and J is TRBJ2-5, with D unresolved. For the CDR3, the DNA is TGTGCCAGTAGTAAAGGGGAGACCCAGTACTTC. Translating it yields CASSKGETQYF.